The source of this T cell receptor beta chain is a study of blood T cell repertoires in COVID-19. Study summary: Samples taken during acute and convalescent COVID-19 were collected in the United States, Italy and Spain. From T cells, B-cell-depleted T cells, or PBMCs came the material, which was cDNA or gDNA.

TCRdb's copy holds only in-frame clones and misses some; the assay was immunoSEQ multiplex PCR. This sample has fewer than 250,000 clones; 87% occur once, and the top ten carry roughly 7.2%. Trimming removed 7 bases from V and 5 bases from J; junction bases left unmatched: 12. Looked up from germline, CDR1 is SGHRS and CDR2 is YFSETQ. There are 16 residues in the CDR3. The chain recombines TRBV5-1 with TRBJ2-3; TRBD1 aligns across 11 bases. This receptor was taken from a man aged 25-45 years in a cohort exposed to, infected with or recovered from COVID-19 (not recorded which). What was sequenced was PBMCs or T cells enriched from blood (not recorded which). Here the CDR3 reads CASRPGQGEEGDTQYF. CDR3 in DNA: TGCGCCAGCCGTCCGGGACAGGGGGAGGAGGGAGATACGCAGTATTTT.